Sequencing of this T cell receptor beta chain was carried out in a study of shared clonotypes between healthy human individuals. V lost 6 bases to trimming and J lost 7 bases, with 12 bases between them. The CDR3 consists of 12 residues. Germline loops: CDR1 MDHEN, CDR2 SYDVKM. Terminally differentiated effector memory CD45RA+ cells were excluded by CCR7 positive selection of CD45RO-negative cells. Deep-level settings were used for running the assay. Per the original methods: ImmunoSEQ only sent back junction sequences with no quality scores, so filtering was done differently. Profiling relied on immunoSEQ multiplex PCR, and the TCRdb table lists in-frame clones only, not all of them. The D gene and trimming were derived from the DNA, and the V and J assignments and clone size from that table. Among around 1.9 million clones, around 93% were seen once, and the ten largest hold about 1.7%. Study-level points and caveats: Sequencing of the sorted subsets was shown by rarefaction to be incomplete despite large depth.

With regard to this clone: Its antigen is not identified.

This receptor was taken from a man in his late teens or twenties in good health. Some clones in this sample may be carry-over from other donors' samples. The V call is TRBV28, the J call TRBJ1-2; no reliable D call. The sample comprised naive CD8+ T cells from PBMCs. The CDR3 loop is CASSSTRLGYTF. CDR3 DNA sequence: TGTGCCAGCAGCTCTACCCGGCTTGGCTACACCTTC.